This TCR beta chain was sequenced for a study of tumor and adjacent non-tumor tissue in lung cancer. Regarding the study as a whole: Higher tumor TCR diversity was associated with shorter survival. In normal lung, the top 100 clones were significantly more dominant than in tumor. Tumor tissue had significantly higher TCR diversity than normal lung.

The library came from three nested PCR rounds adapted from ARM-PCR protocols. TCRdb processed the multiplex PCR reads anew with MiXCR; each CDR3 protein has one entry. The table shows about 110,000 distinct CDR3 sequences, with about 61% occurring only once. This clonotype has just a few counts. What it binds is unknown. Trimming pared 6 bases from V and 4 bases from J, leaving 8 bases between. Germline CDR1 reads ENHRY; CDR2 reads SYGVKD. CDR3 length equals 12 residues. This sample's RNA came from whole unsorted tissue. Distant lung tissue was collected more than 3 cm away from the tumor edge. Between August and November 2014, newly diagnosed, chemotherapy-naive lung cancer patients underwent thoracic surgery in China.

The J gene is TRBJ2-3, the V gene TRBV10-3; D unclear. This sequence was found in a man between 60 and 75 years old with non-small cell lung cancer. The sequenced sample consisted of distant non-tumor lung tissue. The chain's CDR3 is CAIRETPDTQYF. The CDR3 DNA follows: TGTGCCATCAGAGAGACCCCAGATACGCAGTATTTT.